This T cell receptor (beta chain) originates from a study of early T cells in non-severe SARS-CoV-2 infection. TCRdb reprocessed the 5' RACE reads with MiXCR, giving one entry per CDR3 protein. The table has 120,000 or so distinct CDR3 sequences, roughly 13% seen once; the top ten hold 3.5% to 4%. The germline V gene has CDR1 MDHEN and CDR2 SYDVKM. The CDR3 contains 16 residues. V was pared by 4 bases and J by 4 bases, with 10 bases of the junction left unmatched. This clonotype was counted a single time. The chain has TRBV28 and TRBJ2-7; 10 positions agree with TRBD1. The TCR originated in an adult who was a healthcare worker with PCR-confirmed SARS-CoV-2 infection or an uninfected control (not recorded which). The specimen comprised whole blood, sampled at baseline. CDR3 protein: CASSSLGQGFRYEQYF. The CDR3 coding sequence is TGTGCCAGCAGTTCCTTGGGACAGGGGTTTAGGTACGAGCAGTACTTC.